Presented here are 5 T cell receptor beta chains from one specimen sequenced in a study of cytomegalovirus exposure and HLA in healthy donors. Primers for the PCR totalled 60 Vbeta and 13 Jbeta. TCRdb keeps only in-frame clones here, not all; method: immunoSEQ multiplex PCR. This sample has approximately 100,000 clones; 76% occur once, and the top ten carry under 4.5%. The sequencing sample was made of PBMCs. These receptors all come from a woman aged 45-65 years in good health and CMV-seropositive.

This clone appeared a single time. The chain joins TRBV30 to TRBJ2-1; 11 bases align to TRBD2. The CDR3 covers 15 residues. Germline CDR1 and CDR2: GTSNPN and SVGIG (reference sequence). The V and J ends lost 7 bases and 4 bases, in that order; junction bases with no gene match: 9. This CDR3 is CALYTGTSGYNEQFF. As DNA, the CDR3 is TGTGCCTTATACACCGGGACTAGCGGTTACAATGAGCAGTTCTTC. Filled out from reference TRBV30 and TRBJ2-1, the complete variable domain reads SQTIHQWPATLVQPVGSPLSLECTVEGTSNPNLYWYRQAAGRGLQLLFYSVGIGQISSEVPQNLSASRPQDRQFILSSKKLLLSDSGFYLCALYTGTSGYNEQFFGPGTRLTVL.

The CDR3 nucleotides are TGTGCCAGCAGCGTAGGGGTCGGCGAGGATGGCTACACCTTC. Translation gives CASSVGVGEDGYTF. J is TRBJ1-2 and V is TRBV9, with D hard to call. Germline CDR1 is SGDLS and CDR2 is YYNGEE. CDR3 length: 14 amino acids. The germline V and J ends were trimmed by 0 bases and 6 bases, with 12 bases remaining between them. The variable domain in full, completed from reference TRBV9 and TRBJ1-2, reads DSGVTQTPKHLITATGQRVTLRCSPRSGDLSVYWYQQSLDQGLQFLIQYYNGEERAKGNILERFSAQQFPDLHSELNLSSLELGDSALYFCASSVGVGEDGYTFGSGTRLTVV.

CDR3 nucleotides: TGTGCCAGTAGTCGATCAGGACAGGGGGGGACTGAAGCTTTCTTT. Its protein is CASSRSGQGGTEAFF. This chain connects TRBV19 to TRBJ1-1, with 10 bases identical to TRBD1. Germline loops: CDR1 LNHDA, CDR2 SQIVND (reference sequence). V lost 5 bases to trimming and J lost 5 bases; unmatched junction nucleotides: 8. This CDR3 has 15 residues.

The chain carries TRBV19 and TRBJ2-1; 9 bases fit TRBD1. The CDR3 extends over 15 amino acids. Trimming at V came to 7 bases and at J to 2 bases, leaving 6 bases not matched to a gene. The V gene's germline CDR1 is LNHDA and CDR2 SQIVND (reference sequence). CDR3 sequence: CASNPRDRAYNEQFF. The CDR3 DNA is TGTGCCAGTAACCCCCGGGACAGGGCCTACAATGAGCAGTTCTTC. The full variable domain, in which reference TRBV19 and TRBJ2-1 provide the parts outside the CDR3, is DGGITQSPKYLFRKEGQNVTLSCEQNLNHDAMYWYRQDPGQGLRLIYYSQIVNDFQKGDIAEGYSVSREKKESFPLTVTSAQKNPTAFYLCASNPRDRAYNEQFFGPGTRLTVL.

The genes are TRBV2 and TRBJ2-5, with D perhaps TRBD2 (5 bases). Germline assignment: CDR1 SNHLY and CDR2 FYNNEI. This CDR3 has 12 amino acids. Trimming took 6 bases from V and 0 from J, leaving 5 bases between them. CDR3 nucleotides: TGTGCCAGCAGGAGGGACCAAGAGACCCAGTACTTC. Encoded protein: CASRRDQETQYF.